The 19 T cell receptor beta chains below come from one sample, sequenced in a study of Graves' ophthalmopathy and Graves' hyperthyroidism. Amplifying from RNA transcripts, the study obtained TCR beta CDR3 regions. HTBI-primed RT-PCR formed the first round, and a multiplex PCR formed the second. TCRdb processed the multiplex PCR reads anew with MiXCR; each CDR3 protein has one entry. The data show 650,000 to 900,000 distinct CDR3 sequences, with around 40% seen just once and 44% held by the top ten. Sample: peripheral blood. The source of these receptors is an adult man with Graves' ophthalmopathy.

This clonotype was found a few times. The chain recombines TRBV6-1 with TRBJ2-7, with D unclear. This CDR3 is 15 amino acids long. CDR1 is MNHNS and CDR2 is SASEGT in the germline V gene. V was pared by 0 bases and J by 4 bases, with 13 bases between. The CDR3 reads CASSEALRHYYEQYF. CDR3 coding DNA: TGTGCCAGCAGTGAAGCGCTTCGGCACTATTACGAGCAGTACTTC.

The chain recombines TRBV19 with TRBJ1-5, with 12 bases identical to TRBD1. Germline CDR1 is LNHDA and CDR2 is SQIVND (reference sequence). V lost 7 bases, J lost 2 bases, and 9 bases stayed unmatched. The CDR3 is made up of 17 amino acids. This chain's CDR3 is CASTGTGGFLGNQPQHF. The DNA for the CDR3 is TGTGCCAGTACCGGGACAGGGGGCTTTTTGGGCAATCAGCCCCAGCATTTT.

The CDR3 DNA is TGTGCCAGCAGCTTGACCGGGACATCTACCTACGAGCAGTACTTC. Translation gives CASSLTGTSTYEQYF. The chain employs TRBV7-9 and TRBJ2-7; the D gene is possibly TRBD1 (6 bases). From germline, CDR1 is SEHNR and CDR2 FQNEAQ (reference sequence). This CDR3 has 15 amino acids. Trimming took off 3 bases at V and 2 bases at J, with 14 bases between the two ends.

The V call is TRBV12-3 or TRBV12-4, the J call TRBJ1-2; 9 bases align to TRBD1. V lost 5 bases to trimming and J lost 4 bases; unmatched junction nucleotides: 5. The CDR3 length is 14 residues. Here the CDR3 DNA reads TGTGCCAGCAGTGCCGGGACAGGGACCTATGGCTACACCTTC. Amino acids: CASSAGTGTYGYTF.

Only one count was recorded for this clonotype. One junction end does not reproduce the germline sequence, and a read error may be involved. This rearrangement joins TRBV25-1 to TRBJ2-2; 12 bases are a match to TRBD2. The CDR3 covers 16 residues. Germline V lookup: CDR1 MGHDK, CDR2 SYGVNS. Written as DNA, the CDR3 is TGCGCCAGCAGGGACACTAGCGGGGGGCCATCCGGGGAGCTGTTTTTT. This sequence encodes CASRDTSGGPSGELFF.

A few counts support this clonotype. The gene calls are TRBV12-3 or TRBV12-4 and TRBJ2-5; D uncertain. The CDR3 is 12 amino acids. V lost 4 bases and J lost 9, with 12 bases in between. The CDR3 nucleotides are TGTGCCAGCAGTTACTTACCGACGGCCCAGTACTTC. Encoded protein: CASSYLPTAQYF.

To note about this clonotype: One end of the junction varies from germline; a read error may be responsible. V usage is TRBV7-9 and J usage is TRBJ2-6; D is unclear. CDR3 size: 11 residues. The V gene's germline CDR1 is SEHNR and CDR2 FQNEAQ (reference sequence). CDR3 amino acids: CASSFRLAEAF. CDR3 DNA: TGTGCCAGCAGCTTTAGATTGGCTGAAGCTTTC.

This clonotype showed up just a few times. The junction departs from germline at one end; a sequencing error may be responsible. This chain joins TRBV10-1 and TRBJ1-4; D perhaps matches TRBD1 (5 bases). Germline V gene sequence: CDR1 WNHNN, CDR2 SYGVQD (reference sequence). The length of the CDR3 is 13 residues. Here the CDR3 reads CASTRGGDEKLFF. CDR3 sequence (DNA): TGTGCCAGCACGCGGGGGGGTGATGAAAAACTGTTTTTT.

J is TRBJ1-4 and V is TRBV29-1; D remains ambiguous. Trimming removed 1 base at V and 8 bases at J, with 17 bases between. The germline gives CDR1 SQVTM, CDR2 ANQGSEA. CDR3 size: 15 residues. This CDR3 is CSVEVKGSPGEKLFF. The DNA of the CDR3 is TGCAGCGTTGAAGTAAAGGGCTCCCCGGGGGAAAAACTGTTTTTT.

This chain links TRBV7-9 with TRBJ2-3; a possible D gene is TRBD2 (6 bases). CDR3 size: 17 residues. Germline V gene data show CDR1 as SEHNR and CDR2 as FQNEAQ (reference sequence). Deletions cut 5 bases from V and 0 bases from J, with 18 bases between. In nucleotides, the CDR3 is TGTGCCAGCAGCCTAACGTCCGGGGGAACTAGCACAGATACGCAGTATTTT. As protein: CASSLTSGGTSTDTQYF.

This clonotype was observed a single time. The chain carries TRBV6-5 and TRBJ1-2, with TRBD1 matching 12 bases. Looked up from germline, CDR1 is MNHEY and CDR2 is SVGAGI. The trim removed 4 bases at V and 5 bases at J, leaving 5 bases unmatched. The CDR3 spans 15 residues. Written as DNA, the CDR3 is TGTGCCAGCAGTTCTCCGGGACAGGGGGCATATGGCTACACCTTC. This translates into CASSSPGQGAYGYTF.

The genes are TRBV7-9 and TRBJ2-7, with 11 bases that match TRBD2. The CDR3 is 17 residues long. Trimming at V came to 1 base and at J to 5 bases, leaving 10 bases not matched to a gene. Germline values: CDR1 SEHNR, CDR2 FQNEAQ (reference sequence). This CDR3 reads CASSLVLAGDWEHEQYF. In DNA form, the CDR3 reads TGTGCCAGCAGCTTAGTACTAGCGGGAGATTGGGAGCACGAGCAGTACTTC.

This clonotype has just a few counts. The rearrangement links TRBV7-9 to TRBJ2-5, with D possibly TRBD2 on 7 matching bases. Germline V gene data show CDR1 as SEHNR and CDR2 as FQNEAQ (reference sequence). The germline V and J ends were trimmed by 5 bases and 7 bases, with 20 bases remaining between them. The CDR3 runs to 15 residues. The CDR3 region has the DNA TGTGCCAGCAGCCAAGATGGCGGGGGCGCGGGGACCCAGTACTTC. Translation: CASSQDGGGAGTQYF.

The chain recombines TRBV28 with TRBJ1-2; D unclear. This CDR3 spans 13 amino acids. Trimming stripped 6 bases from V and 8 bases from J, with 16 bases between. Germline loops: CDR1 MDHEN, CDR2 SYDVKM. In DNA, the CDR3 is TGTGCCAGCAGGGTAGTGCGGGGAAGCGGCTACACCTTC. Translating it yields CASRVVRGSGYTF.

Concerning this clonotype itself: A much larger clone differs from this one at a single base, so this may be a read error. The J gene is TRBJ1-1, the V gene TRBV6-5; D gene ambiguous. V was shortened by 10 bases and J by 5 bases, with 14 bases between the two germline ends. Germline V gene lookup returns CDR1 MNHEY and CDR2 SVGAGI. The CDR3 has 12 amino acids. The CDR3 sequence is CATISEVTEAFF. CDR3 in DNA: TGTGCCACCATATCGGAAGTGACTGAAGCTTTCTTT.

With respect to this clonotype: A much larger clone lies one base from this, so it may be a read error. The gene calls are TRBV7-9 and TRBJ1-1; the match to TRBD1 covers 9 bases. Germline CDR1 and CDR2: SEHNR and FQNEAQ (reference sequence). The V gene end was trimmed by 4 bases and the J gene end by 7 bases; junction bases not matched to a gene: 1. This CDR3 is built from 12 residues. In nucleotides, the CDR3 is TGTGCCAGCAGCTCGGACAGGGGTGAAGCTTTCTTT. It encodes CASSSDRGEAFF.

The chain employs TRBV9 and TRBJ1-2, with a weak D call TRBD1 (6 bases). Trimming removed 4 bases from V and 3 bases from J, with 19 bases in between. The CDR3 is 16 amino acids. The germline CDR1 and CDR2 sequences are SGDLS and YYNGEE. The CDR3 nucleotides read TGTGCCAGCAGCCCGGAAAGGGTTTCAGGGGACTATGGCTACACCTTC. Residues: CASSPERVSGDYGYTF.

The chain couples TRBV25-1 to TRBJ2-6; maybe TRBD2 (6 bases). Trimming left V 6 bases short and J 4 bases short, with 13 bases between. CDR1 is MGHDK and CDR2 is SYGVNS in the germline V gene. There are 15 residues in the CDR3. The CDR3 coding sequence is TGTGCCAGCAGCCTCAGCGGGTACGGGGCCAACGTCCTGACTTTC. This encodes CASSLSGYGANVLTF.

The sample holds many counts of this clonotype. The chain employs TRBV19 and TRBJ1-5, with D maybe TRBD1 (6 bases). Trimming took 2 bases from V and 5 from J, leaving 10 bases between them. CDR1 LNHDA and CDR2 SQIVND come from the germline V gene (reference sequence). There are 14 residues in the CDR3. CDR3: CASSIMTGDQPQHF. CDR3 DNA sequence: TGTGCCAGTAGTATAATGACAGGAGATCAGCCCCAGCATTTT.